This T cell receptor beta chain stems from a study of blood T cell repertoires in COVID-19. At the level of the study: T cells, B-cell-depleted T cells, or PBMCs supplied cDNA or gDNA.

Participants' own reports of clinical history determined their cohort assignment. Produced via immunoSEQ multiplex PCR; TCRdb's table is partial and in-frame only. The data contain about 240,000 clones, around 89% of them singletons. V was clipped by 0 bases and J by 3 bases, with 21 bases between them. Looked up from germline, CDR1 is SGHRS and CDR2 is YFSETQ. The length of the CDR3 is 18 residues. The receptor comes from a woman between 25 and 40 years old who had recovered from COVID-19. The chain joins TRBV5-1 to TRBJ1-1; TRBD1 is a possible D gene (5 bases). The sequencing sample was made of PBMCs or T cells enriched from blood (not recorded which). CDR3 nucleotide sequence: TGCGCCAGCAGCTTGGGTCGATTTGTGGGGCCCCGAGACACTGAAGCTTTCTTT. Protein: CASSLGRFVGPRDTEAFF.